These 15 T cell receptor beta chains originate from one sample sequenced in a study of shared clonotypes between healthy human individuals. Clones were read by immunoSEQ multiplex PCR, and TCRdb kept only the in-frame ones, dropping some. The sample records some 2.4 million clones, roughly 93% being singletons. Specimen: naive CD4+ T cells from PBMCs. Subset denoted: CD45RA+ positively selected. These receptors all stem from a man aged 18 to 30 in good health. Some clones in this sample may be carry-over from other donors' samples.

This chain links TRBV28 with TRBJ1-2; D perhaps matches TRBD1 (6 bases). V was trimmed by 6 bases and J by 7 bases, leaving 18 bases between them. The CDR3 has 14 amino acids. Germline V gene lookup returns CDR1 MDHEN and CDR2 SYDVKM. CDR3 nucleotide sequence: TGTGCCAGCAGACCCACAGGGTTTGTCGCTGGCTACACCTTC. This sequence encodes CASRPTGFVAGYTF.

The V and J genes are TRBV27 and TRBJ2-3; 9 positions match TRBD1. Trimming removed 6 bases from V and 3 bases from J; junction bases left unmatched: 10. CDR1 and CDR2 (germline): MNHEY, SMNVEV (reference sequence). The CDR3 is 16 amino acids. The CDR3 region is CASRSAGTGRTDTQYF. Written as DNA, the CDR3 is TGTGCCAGCAGAAGCGCCGGGACAGGGCGTACAGATACGCAGTATTTT.

V usage is TRBV7-3 and J usage is TRBJ2-2, with 8 bases that match TRBD1. This CDR3 region has 15 residues. Germline V gives CDR1 SGHTA, CDR2 FQGTGA. Germline trimming cut 5 bases from V and 3 bases from J; bases unmatched to any gene: 5. The CDR3 DNA sequence: TGTGCCAGCAGCCCAACAGGGGGACACACCGGGGAGCTGTTTTTT. It translates to CASSPTGGHTGELFF. Looking up the rest from reference TRBV7-3 and TRBJ2-2 gives the full variable domain: GAGVSQTPSNKVTEKGKYVELRCDPISGHTALYWYRQSLGQGPEFLIYFQGTGAADDSGLPNDRFFAVRPEGSVSTLKIQRTERGDSAVYLCASSPTGGHTGELFFGEGSRLTVL.

CDR3 bases: TGCGCCAGCAGCTATTCAGGAACTAATGAAAAACTGTTTTTT. Translation gives CASSYSGTNEKLFF. This sequence joins TRBV5-1 and TRBJ1-4; D remains unclear. Trimming pared 3 bases from V and 1 base from J, leaving 7 bases between. CDR1 is SGHRS, CDR2 YFSETQ, per germline. This CDR3 comprises 14 residues. Supplemented by reference TRBV5-1 and TRBJ1-4, the full variable domain reads KAGVTQTPRYLIKTRGQQVTLSCSPISGHRSVSWYQQTPGQGLQFLFEYFSETQRNKGNFPGRFSGRQFSNSRSEMNVSTLELGDSALYLCASSYSGTNEKLFFGSGTQLSVL.

The V call is TRBV27, the J call TRBJ2-5; no clear D gene. The germline CDR1 and CDR2 sequences are MNHEY and SMNVEV (reference sequence). V gave up 2 bases and J gave up 2 bases, with 9 bases separating them. This CDR3 has 14 amino acids. The CDR3 is CASSLRPYQETQYF. CDR3 sequence (DNA): TGTGCCAGCAGTTTACGTCCATATCAAGAGACCCAGTACTTC.

Worth noting for this clone: The identical CDR3 is also encoded by other nucleotide sequences in the sample. The chain is built from TRBV2 and TRBJ2-7, with TRBD1 identical over 8 bases. Germline V CDR1 and CDR2: SNHLY, FYNNEI. The CDR3 sequence is 14 residues long. V gave up 6 bases and J gave up 4 bases; unmatched junction bases: 8. The CDR3 protein is CASSDQGAGYEQYF. In DNA, the CDR3 is TGTGCCAGCAGCGACCAGGGGGCGGGATACGAGCAGTACTTC.

The chain uses TRBV18 and TRBJ1-2; possible D gene TRBD1, 6 bases. The CDR3 spans 13 residues. Trimming took off 3 bases at V and 4 bases at J, with 9 bases between the two ends. Germline loops: CDR1 KGHSH, CDR2 LQKENI. CDR3 sequence: CASSPMDSYGYTF. In DNA form, the CDR3 reads TGTGCCAGCTCACCTATGGACAGCTATGGCTACACCTTC.

This chain uses TRBV6-6 with TRBJ1-2, with TRBD1 as a possible D gene (6 bases). CDR1 MNHNY and CDR2 SVGAGI come from the germline V gene (reference sequence). The CDR3 has 16 residues. The ends were cut back, 2 bases at V and 6 bases at J, with 19 bases in the middle. The CDR3 sequence is CASSYPGARGSDGYTF. DNA of the CDR3: TGTGCCAGCAGTTACCCAGGAGCCAGGGGAAGTGATGGCTACACCTTC.

The chain couples TRBV14 to TRBJ2-7; D is unresolved. V shed 1 base and J shed 4 bases, with 11 bases lying between them. This CDR3 contains 14 residues. CDR1 SGHDN and CDR2 FVKESK come from the germline V gene. The CDR3 sequence: CASSQGLPRYEQYF. The CDR3 nucleotides read TGTGCCAGCAGCCAAGGATTGCCGAGGTACGAGCAGTACTTC.

In its sample, this clone was seen a few times. The rearrangement joins TRBV7-3 to TRBJ1-1, with a tentative D call TRBD1 (5 bases). CDR1 and CDR2 from the germline V gene are SGHTA and FQGTGA. The CDR3 spans 14 residues. Trimming removed 5 bases from V and 1 base from J, with 11 bases in between. In DNA, the CDR3 is TGTGCCAGCAGCCCCGGGGGGTCGAACACTGAAGCTTTCTTT. As protein: CASSPGGSNTEAFF.

The chain couples TRBV19 to TRBJ1-5; D is possibly TRBD1 (6 bases). The germline V gene encodes CDR1 LNHDA and CDR2 SQIVND (reference sequence). The V end was cut by 3 bases, the J end by 7 bases, with 13 bases between. The CDR3 is made up of 14 amino acids. CDR3 region: CASSMAGGGQPQHF. CDR3 bases: TGTGCCAGTAGTATGGCGGGGGGCGGGCAGCCCCAGCATTTT.

The CDR3 DNA follows: TGTGCCAGCAGTCTTCGGACAGGGGGCGAGCAGTACTTC. It yields the protein CASSLRTGGEQYF. V usage is TRBV28 and J usage is TRBJ2-7, with 10 bases that match TRBD1. V gave up 5 bases and J gave up 6 bases; unmatched junction bases: 4. Germline loops: CDR1 MDHEN, CDR2 SYDVKM. This CDR3 is 13 amino acids long.

V and J are TRBV2 and TRBJ2-1; 15 bases fit TRBD2. This CDR3 has 18 residues. The ends lost 7 bases at V and 1 base at J; junction bases unmatched: 8. Looked up from germline, CDR1 is SNHLY and CDR2 is FYNNEI. The CDR3 protein is CASTPGTSGRLSYNEQFF. The CDR3 coding sequence is TGTGCCAGCACCCCCGGGACTAGCGGGAGGCTTTCCTACAATGAGCAGTTCTTC.

The J gene is TRBJ2-1, the V gene TRBV5-1; TRBD2 agrees at 8 bases. Germline V lookup: CDR1 SGHRS, CDR2 YFSETQ. This CDR3 is 16 amino acids long. The ends lost 2 bases at V and 7 bases at J; junction bases unmatched: 11. The CDR3 coding sequence is TGCGCCAGCAGCTTAACGAGCGGGAGACTGGGTAATGAGCAGTTCTTC. It translates to CASSLTSGRLGNEQFF.

The chain combines TRBV4-1 with TRBJ2-6; D assignment may be TRBD1 or TRBD2 (6 bases each). CDR1 is MGHRA, CDR2 YSYEKL, per germline. This CDR3 comprises 18 residues. V lost 4 bases, J lost 4 bases, and 20 bases lay in between. The CDR3 sequence is CASSRAGHMRGGANVLTF. The CDR3 DNA reads TGCGCCAGCAGCCGCGCGGGACACATGAGGGGAGGGGCCAACGTCCTGACTTTC.